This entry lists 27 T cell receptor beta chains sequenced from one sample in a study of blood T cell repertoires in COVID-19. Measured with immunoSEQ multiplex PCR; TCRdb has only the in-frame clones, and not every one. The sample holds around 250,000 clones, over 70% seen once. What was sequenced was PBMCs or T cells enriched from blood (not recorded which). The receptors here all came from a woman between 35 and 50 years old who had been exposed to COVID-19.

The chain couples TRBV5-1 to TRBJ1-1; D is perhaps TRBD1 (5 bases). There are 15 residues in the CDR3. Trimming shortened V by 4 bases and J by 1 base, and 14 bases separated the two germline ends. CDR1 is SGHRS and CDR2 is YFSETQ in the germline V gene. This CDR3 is CASSLSGSSNTEAFF. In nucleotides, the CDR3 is TGCGCCAGCAGCCTTTCAGGGTCGTCGAACACTGAAGCTTTCTTT.

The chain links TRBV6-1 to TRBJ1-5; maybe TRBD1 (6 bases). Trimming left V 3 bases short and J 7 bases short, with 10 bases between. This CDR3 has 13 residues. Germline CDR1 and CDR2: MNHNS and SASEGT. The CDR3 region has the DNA TGTGCCAGCAGTGAGGAGAGGGGGCAGCCCCAGCATTTT. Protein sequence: CASSEERGQPQHF.

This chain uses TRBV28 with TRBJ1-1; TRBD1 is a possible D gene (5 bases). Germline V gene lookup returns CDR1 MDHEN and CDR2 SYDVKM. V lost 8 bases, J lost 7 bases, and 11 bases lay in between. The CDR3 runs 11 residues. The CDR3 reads CASYRTGEAFF. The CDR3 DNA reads TGTGCCAGCTACAGGACGGGTGAAGCTTTCTTT.

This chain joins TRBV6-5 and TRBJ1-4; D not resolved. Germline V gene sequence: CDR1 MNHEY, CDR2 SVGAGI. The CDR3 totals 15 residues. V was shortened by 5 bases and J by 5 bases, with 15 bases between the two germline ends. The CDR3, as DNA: TGTGCCAGCAGTCCCCAGGTGGGCTGGAATGAAAAACTGTTTTTT. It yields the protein CASSPQVGWNEKLFF.

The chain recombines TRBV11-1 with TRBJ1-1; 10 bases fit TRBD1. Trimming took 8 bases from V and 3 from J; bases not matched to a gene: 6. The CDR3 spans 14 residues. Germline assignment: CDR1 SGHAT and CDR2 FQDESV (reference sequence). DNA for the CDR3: TGTGCCAGCCAGACAGGGGGCGAGGACACTGAAGCTTTCTTT. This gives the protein CASQTGGEDTEAFF.

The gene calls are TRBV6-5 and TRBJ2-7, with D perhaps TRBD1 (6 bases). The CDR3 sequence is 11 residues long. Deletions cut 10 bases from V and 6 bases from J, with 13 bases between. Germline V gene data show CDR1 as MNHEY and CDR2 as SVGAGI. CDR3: CAILTGTEQYV. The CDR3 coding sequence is TGTGCCATTTTGACAGGAACCGAGCAGTACGTC.

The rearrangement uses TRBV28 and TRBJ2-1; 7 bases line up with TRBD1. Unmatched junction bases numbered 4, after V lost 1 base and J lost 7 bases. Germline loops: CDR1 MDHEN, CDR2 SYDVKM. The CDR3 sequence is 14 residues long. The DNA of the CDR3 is TGTGCCAGCAGTTTATACAGGGGTGGGAATGAGCAGTTCTTC. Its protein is CASSLYRGGNEQFF.

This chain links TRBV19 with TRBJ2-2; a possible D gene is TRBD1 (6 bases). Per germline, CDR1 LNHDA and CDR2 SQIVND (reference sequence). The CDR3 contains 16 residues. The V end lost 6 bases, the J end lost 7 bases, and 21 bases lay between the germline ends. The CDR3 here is CASRSVGRGLVGELFF. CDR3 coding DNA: TGTGCCAGTAGGAGCGTCGGCAGGGGCCTGGTCGGGGAGCTGTTTTTT.

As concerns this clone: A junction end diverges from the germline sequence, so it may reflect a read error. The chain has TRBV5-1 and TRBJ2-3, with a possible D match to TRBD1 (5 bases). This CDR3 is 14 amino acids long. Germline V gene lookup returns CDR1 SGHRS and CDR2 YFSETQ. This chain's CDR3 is CASSLEQGTDTQYF. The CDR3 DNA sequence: TGTGCCAGCAGCTTGGAGCAGGGTACAGATACGCAGTATTTT.

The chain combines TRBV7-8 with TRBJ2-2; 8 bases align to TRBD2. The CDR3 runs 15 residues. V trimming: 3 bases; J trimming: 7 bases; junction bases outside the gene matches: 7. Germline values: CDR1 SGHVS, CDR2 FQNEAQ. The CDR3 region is CASSLMTSVNGELFF. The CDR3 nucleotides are TGTGCCAGCAGCTTGATGACTAGCGTAAACGGGGAGCTGTTTTTT.

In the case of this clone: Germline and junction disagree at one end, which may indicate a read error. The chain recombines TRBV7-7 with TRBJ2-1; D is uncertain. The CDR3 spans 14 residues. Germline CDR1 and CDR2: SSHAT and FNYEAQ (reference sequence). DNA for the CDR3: TGTGCTAGCAGCTTATTGGGCTCCCCGACGGTGCAGTTCTTC. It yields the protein CASSLLGSPTVQFF.

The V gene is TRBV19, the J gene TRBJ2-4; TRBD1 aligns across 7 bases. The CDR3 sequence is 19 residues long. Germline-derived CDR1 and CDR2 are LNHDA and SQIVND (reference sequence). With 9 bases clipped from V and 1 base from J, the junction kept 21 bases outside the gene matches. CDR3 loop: CASNTGVGVGGWAKNIQYF. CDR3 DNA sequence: TGTGCCAGCAACACAGGGGTCGGAGTGGGCGGATGGGCCAAAAACATTCAGTACTTC.

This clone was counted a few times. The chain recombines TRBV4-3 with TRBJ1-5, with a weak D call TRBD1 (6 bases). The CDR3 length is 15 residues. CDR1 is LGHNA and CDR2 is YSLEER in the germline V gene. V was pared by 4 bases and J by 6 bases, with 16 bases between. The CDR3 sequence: CASSPIQGSGQPQHF. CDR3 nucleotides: TGCGCCAGCAGCCCGATACAGGGATCCGGTCAGCCCCAGCATTTT.

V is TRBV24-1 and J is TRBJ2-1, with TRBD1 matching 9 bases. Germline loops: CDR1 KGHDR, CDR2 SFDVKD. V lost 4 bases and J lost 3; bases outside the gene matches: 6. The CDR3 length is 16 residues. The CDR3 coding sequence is TGTGCCACCAGTGAGGAAAACAGGGGGCTCTACAATGAGCAGTTCTTC. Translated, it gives CATSEENRGLYNEQFF.

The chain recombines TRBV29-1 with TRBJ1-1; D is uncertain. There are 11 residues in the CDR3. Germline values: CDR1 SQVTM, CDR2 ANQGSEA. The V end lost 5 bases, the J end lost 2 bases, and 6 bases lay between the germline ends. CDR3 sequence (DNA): TGCAGCGTTTCTCTCAACACTGAAGCTTTCTTT. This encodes CSVSLNTEAFF.

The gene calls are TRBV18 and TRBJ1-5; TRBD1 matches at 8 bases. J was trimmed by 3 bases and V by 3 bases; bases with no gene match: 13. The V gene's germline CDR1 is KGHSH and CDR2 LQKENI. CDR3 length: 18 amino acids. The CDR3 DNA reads TGTGCCAGCTCACCTCCAGTGTATGGGGACAGGAACAATCAGCCCCAGCATTTT. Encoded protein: CASSPPVYGDRNNQPQHF.

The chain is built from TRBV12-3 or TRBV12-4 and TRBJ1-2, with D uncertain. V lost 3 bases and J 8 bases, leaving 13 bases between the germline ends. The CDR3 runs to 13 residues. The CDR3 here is CASSFVVARGYTF. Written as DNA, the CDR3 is TGTGCCAGCAGTTTTGTGGTGGCCAGGGGCTACACCTTC.

The CDR3 DNA sequence: TGTGCCAGCACCACCCCACAGGGAGGCTACACCTTC. It encodes CASTTPQGGYTF. This sequence joins TRBV28 and TRBJ1-2; D perhaps matches TRBD1 (6 bases). This CDR3 comprises 12 residues. Germline V gene data show CDR1 as MDHEN and CDR2 as SYDVKM. V gave up 7 bases and J gave up 8 bases, with 14 bases separating them.

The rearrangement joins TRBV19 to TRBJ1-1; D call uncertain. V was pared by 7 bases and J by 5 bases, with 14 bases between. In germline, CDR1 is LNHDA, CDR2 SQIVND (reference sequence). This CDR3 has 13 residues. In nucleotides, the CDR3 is TGTGCCAGTACGTATTCGGGTAGGACTGAAGCTTTCTTT. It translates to CASTYSGRTEAFF.

The CDR3 here is CASSSISGLRSQYF. The CDR3 DNA reads as TGTGCCAGCAGCTCAATTTCGGGTTTGCGGTCCCAGTACTTC. V usage is TRBV5-6 and J usage is TRBJ2-5, with D uncertain. The length of the CDR3 is 14 residues. In germline, CDR1 is SGHDT, CDR2 YYEEEE. Trimming shortened V by 3 bases and J by 9 bases, and 18 bases separated the two germline ends.

The CDR3 nucleotides read TGTGCCAGCAGCTTAGGGGCCCAGCCCCAGCATTTT. Translating gives CASSLGAQPQHF. The rearrangement links TRBV7-6 to TRBJ1-5; D not certain. V lost 1 base, J lost 7 bases, and 5 bases lay in between. Germline V lookup: CDR1 SGHVS, CDR2 FNYEAQ. This CDR3 is 12 amino acids long.

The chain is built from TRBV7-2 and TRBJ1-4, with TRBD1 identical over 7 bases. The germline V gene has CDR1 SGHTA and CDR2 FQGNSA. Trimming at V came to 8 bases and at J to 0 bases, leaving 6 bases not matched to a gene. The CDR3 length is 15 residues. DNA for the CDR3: TGTGCCAGCGCCTCACAGGGGCCAACTAATGAAAAACTGTTTTTT. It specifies CASASQGPTNEKLFF.

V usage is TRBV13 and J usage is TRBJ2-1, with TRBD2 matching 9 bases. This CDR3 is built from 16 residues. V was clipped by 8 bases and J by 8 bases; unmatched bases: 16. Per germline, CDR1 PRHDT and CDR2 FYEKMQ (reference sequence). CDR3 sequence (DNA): TGTGCCAGCGCTTCCGGTGGCGGGAGGGCCCGGGATGAGCAGTTCTTC. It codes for CASASGGGRARDEQFF.

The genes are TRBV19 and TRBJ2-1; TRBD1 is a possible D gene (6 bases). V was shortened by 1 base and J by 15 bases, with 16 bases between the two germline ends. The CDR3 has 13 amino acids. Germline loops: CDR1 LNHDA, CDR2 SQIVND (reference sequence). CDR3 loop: CASSIVAGVVLFF. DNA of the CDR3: TGTGCCAGTAGTATAGTGGCAGGGGTGGTCCTGTTCTTC.

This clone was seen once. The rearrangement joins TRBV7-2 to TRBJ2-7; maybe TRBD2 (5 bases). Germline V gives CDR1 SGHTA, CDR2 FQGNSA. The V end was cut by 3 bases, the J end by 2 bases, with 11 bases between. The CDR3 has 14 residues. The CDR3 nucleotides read TGTGCCAGCAGCTTGGGTAGCGCCACCTACGAGCAGTACGTC. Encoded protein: CASSLGSATYEQYV.

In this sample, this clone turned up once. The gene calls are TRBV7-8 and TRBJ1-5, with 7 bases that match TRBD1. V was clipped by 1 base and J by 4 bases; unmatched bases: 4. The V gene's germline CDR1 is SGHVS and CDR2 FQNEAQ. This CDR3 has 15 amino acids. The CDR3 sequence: CASSLGTGPNQPQHF. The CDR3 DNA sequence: TGTGCCAGCAGCTTAGGGACAGGACCTAATCAGCCCCAGCATTTT.

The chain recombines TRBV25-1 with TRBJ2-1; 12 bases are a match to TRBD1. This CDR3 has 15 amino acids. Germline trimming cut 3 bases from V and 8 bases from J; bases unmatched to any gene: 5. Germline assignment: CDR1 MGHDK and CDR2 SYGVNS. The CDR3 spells CASSDGTGGRDEQFF. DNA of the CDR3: TGTGCCAGCAGTGACGGGACAGGGGGCAGGGATGAGCAGTTCTTC. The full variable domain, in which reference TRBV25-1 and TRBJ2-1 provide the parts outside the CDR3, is EADIYQTPRYLVIGTGKKITLECSQTMGHDKMYWYQQDPGMELHLIHYSYGVNSTEKGDLSSESTVSRIRTEHFPLTLESARPSHTSQYLCASSDGTGGRDEQFFGPGTRLTVL.